This TCR beta chain was sequenced in a study of CXCR3-negative and CXCR3-positive naive CD8 T cells. Study at large: Libraries each contributed about 1.5 +/- 0.3 million TRB reads, for around 130 million in total. Findings and caveats of the study: Similar TRBV-TRBJ usage characterized naive CXCR3-negative and CXCR3-positive cells; memory cells differed. Diversity proved comparably high across both naive subsets and much lower in memory CD8+ cells. Compared with CXCR3-negative naive cells, CXCR3-positive naive cells showed more hydrophobic TRB CDR3s.

The CDR3 consists of 15 residues. Germline values: CDR1 SGHVS, CDR2 FNYEAQ. Concerning this clonotype: Its antigen is as yet unknown.

TRB cDNA libraries were made by UMI-labeled 5' RACE. Following a re-call of the 5' RACE reads, TCRdb has one entry per CDR3 protein and lacks DNA. The sample data list approximately 59,000 distinct CDR3 sequences. This clonotype was sampled from a human donor in good health. Some clones in this sample may be carry-over from other donors' samples. The sample was naive CXCR3+ CD8+ T cells from blood. The sample's subset: CD45RO-CCR7+CD27+CD95- naive CD8+ T cells expressing CXCR3 (TNR3+). The rearrangement uses TRBV7-6 and TRBJ2-3. The chain's CDR3 is CASSLADRNTDTQYF.